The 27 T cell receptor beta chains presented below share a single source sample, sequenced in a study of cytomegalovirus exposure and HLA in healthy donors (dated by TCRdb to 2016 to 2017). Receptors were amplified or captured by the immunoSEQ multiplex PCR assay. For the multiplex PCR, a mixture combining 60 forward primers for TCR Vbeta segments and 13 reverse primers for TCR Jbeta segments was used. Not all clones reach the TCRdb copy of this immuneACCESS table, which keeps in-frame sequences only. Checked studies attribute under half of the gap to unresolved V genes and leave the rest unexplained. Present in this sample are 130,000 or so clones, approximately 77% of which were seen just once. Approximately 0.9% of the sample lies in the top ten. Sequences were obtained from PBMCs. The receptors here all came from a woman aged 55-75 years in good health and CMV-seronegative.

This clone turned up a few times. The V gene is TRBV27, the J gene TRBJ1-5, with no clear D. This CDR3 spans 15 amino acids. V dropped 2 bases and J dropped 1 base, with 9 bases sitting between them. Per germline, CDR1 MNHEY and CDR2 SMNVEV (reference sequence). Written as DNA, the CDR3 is TGTGCCAGCAGTTTACTTGGAGGAAGCAATCAGCCCCAGCATTTT. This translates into CASSLLGGSNQPQHF.

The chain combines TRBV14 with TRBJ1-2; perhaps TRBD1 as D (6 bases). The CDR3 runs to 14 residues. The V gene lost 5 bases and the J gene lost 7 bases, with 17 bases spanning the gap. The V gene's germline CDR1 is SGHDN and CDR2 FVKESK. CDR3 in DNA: TGTGCCAGCAGCAAACGACCGGGACAAAGTGGCTACACCTTC. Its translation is CASSKRPGQSGYTF. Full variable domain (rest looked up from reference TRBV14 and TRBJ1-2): EAGVTQFPSHSVIEKGQTVTLRCDPISGHDNLYWYRRVMGKEIKFLLHFVKESKQDESGMPNNRFLAERTGGTYSTLKVQPAELEDSGVYFCASSKRPGQSGYTFGSGTRLTVV.

CDR3 bases: TGCGCCAGCACCCCAGGAGGGGATCGGAGCAATCAGCCCCAGCATTTT. Encoded protein: CASTPGGDRSNQPQHF. The J gene is TRBJ1-5, the V gene TRBV4-1; a weak D match, TRBD1 (5 bases). CDR1 and CDR2 (germline): MGHRA, YSYEKL. The CDR3 spans 16 residues. The V end lost 7 bases, the J end lost 1 base, and 17 bases lay between the germline ends.

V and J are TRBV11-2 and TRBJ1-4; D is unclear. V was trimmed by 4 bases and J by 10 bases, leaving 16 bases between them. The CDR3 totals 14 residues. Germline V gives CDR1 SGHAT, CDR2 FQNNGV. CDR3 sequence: CASSYLRAPGKLFF. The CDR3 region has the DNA TGTGCCAGCAGCTACCTCCGCGCCCCTGGAAAACTGTTTTTT.

The CDR3 protein is CASSFNPVQGGSYNEQFF. For the CDR3, the DNA is TGCGCCAGCAGCTTCAATCCGGTCCAGGGTGGCAGTTACAATGAGCAGTTCTTC. The J gene is TRBJ2-1, the V gene TRBV5-1; tentative D call: TRBD1 (5 bases). The V gene's germline CDR1 is SGHRS and CDR2 YFSETQ. V lost 2 bases to trimming and J lost 4 bases, with 22 bases between them. The CDR3 extends over 18 amino acids.

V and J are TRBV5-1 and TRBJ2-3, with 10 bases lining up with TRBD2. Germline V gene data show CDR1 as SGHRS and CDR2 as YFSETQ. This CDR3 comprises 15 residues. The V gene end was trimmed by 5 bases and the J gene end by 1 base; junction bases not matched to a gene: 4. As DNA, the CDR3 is TGCGCCAGCAGGGAAGGGACTAGCGGCACAGATACGCAGTATTTT. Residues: CASREGTSGTDTQYF.

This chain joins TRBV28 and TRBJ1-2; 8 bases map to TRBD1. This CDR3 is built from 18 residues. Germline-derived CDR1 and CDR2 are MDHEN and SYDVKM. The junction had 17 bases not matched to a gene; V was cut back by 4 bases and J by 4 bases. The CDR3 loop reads CASSSGTGTGFIGYGYTF. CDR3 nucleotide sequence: TGTGCCAGCAGTTCAGGGACGGGGACAGGTTTCATCGGCTATGGCTACACCTTC.

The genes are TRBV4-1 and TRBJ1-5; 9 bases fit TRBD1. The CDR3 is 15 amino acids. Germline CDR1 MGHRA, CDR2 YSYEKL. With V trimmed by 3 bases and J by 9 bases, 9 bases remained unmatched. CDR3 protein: CASSHGQGPLSPQHF. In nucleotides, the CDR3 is TGCGCCAGCAGCCATGGACAGGGGCCGTTATCGCCCCAGCATTTT.

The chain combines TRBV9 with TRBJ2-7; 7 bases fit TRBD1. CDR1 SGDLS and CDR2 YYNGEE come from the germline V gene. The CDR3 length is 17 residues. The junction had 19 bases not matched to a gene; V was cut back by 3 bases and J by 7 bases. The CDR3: CASSATGTALFQGEQYF. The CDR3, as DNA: TGTGCCAGCAGCGCCACCGGGACAGCCCTTTTCCAGGGGGAGCAGTACTTC.

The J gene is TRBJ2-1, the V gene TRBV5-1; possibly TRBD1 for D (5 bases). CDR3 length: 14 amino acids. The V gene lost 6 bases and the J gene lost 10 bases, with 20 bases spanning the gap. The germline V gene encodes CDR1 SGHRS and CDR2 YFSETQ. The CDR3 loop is CASTAGNPENEQFF. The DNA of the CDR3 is TGCGCCAGCACGGCAGGGAACCCTGAAAACGAGCAGTTCTTC.

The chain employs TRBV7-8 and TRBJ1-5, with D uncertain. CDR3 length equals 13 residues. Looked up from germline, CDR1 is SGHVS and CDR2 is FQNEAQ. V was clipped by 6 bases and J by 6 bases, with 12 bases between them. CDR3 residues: CASSFLFGQPQHF. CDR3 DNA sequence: TGTGCCAGCAGTTTCCTCTTCGGTCAGCCCCAGCATTTT.

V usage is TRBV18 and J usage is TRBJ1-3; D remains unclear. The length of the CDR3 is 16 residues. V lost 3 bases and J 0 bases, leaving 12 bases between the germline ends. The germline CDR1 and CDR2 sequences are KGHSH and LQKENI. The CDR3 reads CASSPEQILSGNTIYF. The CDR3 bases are TGTGCCAGCTCACCGGAACAGATACTCTCTGGAAACACCATATATTTT.

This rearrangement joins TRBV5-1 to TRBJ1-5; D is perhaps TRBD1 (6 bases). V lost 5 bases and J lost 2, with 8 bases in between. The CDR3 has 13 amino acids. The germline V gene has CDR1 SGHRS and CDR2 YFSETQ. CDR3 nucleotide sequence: TGCGCCAGCAGTGAGGGGGGCAATCAGCCCCAGCATTTT. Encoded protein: CASSEGGNQPQHF.

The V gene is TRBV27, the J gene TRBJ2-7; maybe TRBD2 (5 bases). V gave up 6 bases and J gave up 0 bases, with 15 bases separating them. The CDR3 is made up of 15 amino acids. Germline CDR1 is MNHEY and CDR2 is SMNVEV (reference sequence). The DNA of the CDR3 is TGTGCCAGCAGCAGATCCGGGGAGAGCTCCTACGAGCAGTACTTC. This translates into CASSRSGESSYEQYF.

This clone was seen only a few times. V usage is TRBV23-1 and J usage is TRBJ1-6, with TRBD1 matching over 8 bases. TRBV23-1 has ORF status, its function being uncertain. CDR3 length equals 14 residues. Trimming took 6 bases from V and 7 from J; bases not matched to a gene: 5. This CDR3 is CASSQGALNSPLHF. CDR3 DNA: TGCGCCAGCAGCCAGGGGGCTCTAAATTCACCCCTCCACTTT.

CDR3: CASSLDLLLAGSAFEYEQFF. The CDR3 DNA reads as TGTGCCAGCAGCTTGGATCTTCTACTAGCCGGGTCCGCTTTTGAGTATGAGCAGTTCTTC. This chain connects TRBV5-8 to TRBJ2-1; tentatively, D is TRBD2 (6 bases). V lost 0 bases and J lost 8, with 30 bases in between. CDR1 and CDR2 (germline): SGHTS, YDEGEE. The CDR3 loop spans 20 amino acids. Full variable domain (outside the CDR3, taken from reference TRBV5-8 and TRBJ2-1): EAGVTQSPTHLIKTRGQQATLRCSPISGHTSVYWYQQALGLGLQFLLWYDEGEERNRGNFPPRFSGRQFPNYSSELNVNALELEDSALYLCASSLDLLLAGSAFEYEQFFGPGTRLTVL.

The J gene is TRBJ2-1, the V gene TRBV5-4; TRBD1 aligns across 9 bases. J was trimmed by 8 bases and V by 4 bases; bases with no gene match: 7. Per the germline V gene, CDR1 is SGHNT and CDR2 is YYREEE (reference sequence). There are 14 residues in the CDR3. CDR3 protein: CASSPRGQGHEQFF. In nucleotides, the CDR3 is TGTGCCAGCAGCCCTAGGGGACAGGGCCATGAGCAGTTCTTC.

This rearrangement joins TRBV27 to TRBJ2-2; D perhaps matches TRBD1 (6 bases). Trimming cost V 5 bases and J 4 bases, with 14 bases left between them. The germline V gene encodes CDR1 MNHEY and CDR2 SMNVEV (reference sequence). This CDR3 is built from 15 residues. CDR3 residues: CASSQRGSGTGELFF. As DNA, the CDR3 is TGTGCCAGCAGTCAGAGGGGGAGCGGCACCGGGGAGCTGTTTTTT.

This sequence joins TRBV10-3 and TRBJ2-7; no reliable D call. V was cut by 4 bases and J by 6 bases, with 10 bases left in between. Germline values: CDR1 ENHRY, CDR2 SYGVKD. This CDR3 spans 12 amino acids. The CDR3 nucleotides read TGTGCCATCAGTGCACCCATGAGCGAGCAGTACTTC. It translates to CAISAPMSEQYF.

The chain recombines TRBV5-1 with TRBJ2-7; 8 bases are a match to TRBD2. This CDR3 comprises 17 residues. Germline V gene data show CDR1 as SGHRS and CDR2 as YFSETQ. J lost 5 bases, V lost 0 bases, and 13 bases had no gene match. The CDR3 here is CASSLVRPAAGGNEQYF. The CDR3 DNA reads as TGCGCCAGCAGCTTGGTCCGTCCGGCGGCGGGGGGCAACGAGCAGTACTTC.

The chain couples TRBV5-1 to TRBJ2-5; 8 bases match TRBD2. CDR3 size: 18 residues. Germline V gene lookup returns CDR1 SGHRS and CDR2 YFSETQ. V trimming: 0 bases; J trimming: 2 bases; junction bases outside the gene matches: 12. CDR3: CASSLGLASPGRQETQYF. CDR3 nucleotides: TGCGCCAGCAGCTTGGGACTAGCGTCGCCGGGTCGACAAGAGACCCAGTACTTC. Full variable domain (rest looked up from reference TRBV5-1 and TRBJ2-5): KAGVTQTPRYLIKTRGQQVTLSCSPISGHRSVSWYQQTPGQGLQFLFEYFSETQRNKGNFPGRFSGRQFSNSRSEMNVSTLELGDSALYLCASSLGLASPGRQETQYFGPGTRLLVL.

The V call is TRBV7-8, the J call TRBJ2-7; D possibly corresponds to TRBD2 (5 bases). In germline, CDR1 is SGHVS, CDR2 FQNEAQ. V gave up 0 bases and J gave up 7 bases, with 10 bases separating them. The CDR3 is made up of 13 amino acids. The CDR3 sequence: CASSLAGIWEQYF. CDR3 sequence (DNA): TGTGCCAGCAGCTTAGCCGGGATCTGGGAGCAGTACTTC.

CDR3 loop: CASSLAGRDRGGEQYF. The CDR3 DNA reads TGTGCCAGCAGCTTGGCCGGGAGGGACAGGGGAGGTGAGCAGTACTTC. This chain joins TRBV5-4 and TRBJ2-7; 10 bases agree with TRBD1. The V gene's germline CDR1 is SGHNT and CDR2 YYREEE (reference sequence). This CDR3 spans 16 amino acids. V gave up 0 bases and J gave up 7 bases; unmatched junction bases: 10.

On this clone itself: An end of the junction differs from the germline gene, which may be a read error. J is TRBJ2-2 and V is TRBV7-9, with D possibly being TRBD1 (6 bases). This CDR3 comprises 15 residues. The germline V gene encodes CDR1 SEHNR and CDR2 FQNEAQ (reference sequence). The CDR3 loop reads CSSSLDRLNTGELFF. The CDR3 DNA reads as TGTTCCAGCAGCTTGGACAGACTGAACACCGGGGAGCTGTTTTTT.

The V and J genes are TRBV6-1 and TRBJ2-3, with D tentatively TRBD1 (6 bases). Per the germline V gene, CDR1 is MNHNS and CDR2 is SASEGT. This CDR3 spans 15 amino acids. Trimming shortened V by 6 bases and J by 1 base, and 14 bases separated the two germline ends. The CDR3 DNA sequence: TGTGCCAGCAGGGACAGAGCACGCGGCACAGATACGCAGTATTTT. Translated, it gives CASRDRARGTDTQYF.

This chain's CDR3 is CASSLDRGEQFF. DNA for the CDR3: TGTGCCAGCAGCCTCGATCGAGGTGAGCAGTTCTTC. The rearrangement joins TRBV14 to TRBJ2-1; D is uncertain. Per the germline V gene, CDR1 is SGHDN and CDR2 is FVKESK. V lost 4 bases and J 9 bases, leaving 10 bases between the germline ends. The length of the CDR3 is 12 residues.

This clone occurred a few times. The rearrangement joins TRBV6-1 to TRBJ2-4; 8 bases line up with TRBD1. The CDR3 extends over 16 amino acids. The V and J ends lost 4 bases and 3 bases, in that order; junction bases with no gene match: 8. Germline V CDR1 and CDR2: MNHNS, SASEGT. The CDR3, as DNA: TGTGCCAGCAGTGCCGGACAGGGTACAGACAAAAACATTCAGTACTTC. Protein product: CASSAGQGTDKNIQYF.